The following is a T cell receptor (beta chain) sequence with its context. The sample originates from a study of cytomegalovirus exposure and HLA in healthy donors. Study-wide context: When roughly 420 donors were genotyped, approximately 81% of them were found to fall in the Caucasian-associated ancestry cluster.

Germline V gene sequence: CDR1 MNHEY, CDR2 SMNVEV (reference sequence). V gave up 4 bases and J gave up 3 bases, with 7 bases separating them. The CDR3 spans 13 residues. Use of 60 Vbeta and 13 Jbeta primers characterized the PCR. Repertoires were generated with immunoSEQ multiplex PCR, while TCRdb's copy carries only in-frame clones and drops some. Altogether some 150,000 clones are present, around 79% being singletons, with the ten largest covering approximately 3.7%. V is TRBV27 and J is TRBJ1-5; D unclear. The source is a human donor in good health. The sample comprised PBMCs. The CDR3 nucleotides are TGTGCCAGCAGTTGGAGTAACAATCAGCCCCAGCATTTT. Residues: CASSWSNNQPQHF.